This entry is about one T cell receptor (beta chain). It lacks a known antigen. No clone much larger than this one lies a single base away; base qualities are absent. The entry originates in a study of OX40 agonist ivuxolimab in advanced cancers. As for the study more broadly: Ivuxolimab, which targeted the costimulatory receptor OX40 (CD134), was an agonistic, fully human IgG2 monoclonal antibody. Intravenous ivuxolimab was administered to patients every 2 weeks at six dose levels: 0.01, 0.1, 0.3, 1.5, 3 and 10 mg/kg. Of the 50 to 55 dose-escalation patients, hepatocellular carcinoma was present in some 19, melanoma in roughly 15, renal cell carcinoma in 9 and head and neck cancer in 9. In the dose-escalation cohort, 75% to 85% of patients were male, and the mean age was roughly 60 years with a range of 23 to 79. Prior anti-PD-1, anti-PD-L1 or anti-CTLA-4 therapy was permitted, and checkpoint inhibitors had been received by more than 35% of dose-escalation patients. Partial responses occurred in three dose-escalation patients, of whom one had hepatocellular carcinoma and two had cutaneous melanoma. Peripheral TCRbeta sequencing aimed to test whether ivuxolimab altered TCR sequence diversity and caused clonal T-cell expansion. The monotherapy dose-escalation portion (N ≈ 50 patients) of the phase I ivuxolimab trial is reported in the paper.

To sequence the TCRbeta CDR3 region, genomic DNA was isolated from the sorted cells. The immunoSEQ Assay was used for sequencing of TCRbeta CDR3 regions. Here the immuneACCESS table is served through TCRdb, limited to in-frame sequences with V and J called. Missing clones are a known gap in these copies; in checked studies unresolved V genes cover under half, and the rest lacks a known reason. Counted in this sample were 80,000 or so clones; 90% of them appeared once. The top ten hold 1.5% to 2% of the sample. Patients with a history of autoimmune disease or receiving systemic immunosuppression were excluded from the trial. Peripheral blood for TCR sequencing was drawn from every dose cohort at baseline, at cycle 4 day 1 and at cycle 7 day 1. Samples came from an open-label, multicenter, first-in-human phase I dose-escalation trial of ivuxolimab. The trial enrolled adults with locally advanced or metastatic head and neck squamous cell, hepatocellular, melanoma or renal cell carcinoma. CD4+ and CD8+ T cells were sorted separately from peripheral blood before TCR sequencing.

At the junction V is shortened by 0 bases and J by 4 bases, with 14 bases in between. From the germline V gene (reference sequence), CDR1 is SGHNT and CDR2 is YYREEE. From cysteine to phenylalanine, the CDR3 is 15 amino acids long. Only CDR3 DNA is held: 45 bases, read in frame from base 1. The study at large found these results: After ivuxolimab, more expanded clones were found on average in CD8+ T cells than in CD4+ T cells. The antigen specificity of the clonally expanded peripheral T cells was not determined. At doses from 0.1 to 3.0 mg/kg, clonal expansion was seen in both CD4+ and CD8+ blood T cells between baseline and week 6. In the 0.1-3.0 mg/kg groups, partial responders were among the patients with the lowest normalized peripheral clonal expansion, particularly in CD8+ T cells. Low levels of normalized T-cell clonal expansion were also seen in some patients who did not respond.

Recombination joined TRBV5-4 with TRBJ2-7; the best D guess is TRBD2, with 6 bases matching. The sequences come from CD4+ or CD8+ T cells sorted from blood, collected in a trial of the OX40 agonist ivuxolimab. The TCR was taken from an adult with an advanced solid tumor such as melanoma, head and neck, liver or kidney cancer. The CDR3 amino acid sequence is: CASSLDGGKGYEQYF. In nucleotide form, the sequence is TGTGCCAGCAGCTTGGACGGCGGGAAGGGGTACGAGCAGTACTTC.